This T cell receptor beta chain was profiled in a study of Graves' ophthalmopathy and Graves' hyperthyroidism (dated by TCRdb to 2017 to 2018). In terms of the full investigation: Peripheral blood was collected at initial diagnosis, prior to any treatment. To tell Graves' ophthalmopathy apart from Graves' hyperthyroidism, and to predict which patients would progress to ophthalmopathy, the study relied on TCR beta repertoire signatures. In total, approximately 130 blood samples were TCR-sequenced: 40 to 45 ophthalmopathy, under 80 hyperthyroidism and approximately 17 hyperthyroidism-to-ophthalmopathy patients. A discovery set of 100 patients (43 ophthalmopathy, 60 or so stable hyperthyroidism) was enrolled to explore V-J signatures distinguishing ophthalmopathy from hyperthyroidism. The independent validation cohort included under 20 hyperthyroidism patients plus 17 patients who later progressed from hyperthyroidism to ophthalmopathy. T-cell repertoires of thyroid tissue and blood were compared in over 5 hyperthyroidism patients. Following sampling, methimazole starting at 30 mg daily was administered to hyperthyroidism patients, and high-dose intravenous methylprednisolone was administered to ophthalmopathy patients. The study at large found these results: In cross-validation, the 13-signature model distinguished ophthalmopathy from stable hyperthyroidism with 85% to 90% sensitivity and almost 83% specificity, and in the test set the corresponding values were approximately 80% and 68%. Sample size was not statistically predetermined, and group allocation was not concealed from the investigators. In validation, the model predicted ophthalmopathy progression with nearly 71% sensitivity and 72.22% specificity; more than ten predicted patients were CT-confirmed with GO in a median of approximately six months. Most of the expanded thyroid clonotypes with a frequency above 0.001 were also detected in blood, and it was suggested that the thyroid immune response may be reflected by blood repertoires.

The sample holds many counts of this clonotype. What antigen it recognizes has not been identified. Per-base quality was not reported, and no clone a single base away is much larger than it. Including cysteine and phenylalanine, the CDR3 has 12 amino acids. The read is trimmed to its CDR3 DNA, 36 bases read in frame from base 1. The V and J ends are trimmed by 7 bases and 3 bases, leaving 12 bases between them. The germline V gene provides CDR1 SQVTM and CDR2 ANQGSEA. The ophthalmopathy patients had moderately to severely active disease, with a Clinical Activity Score of 3 or higher, a NOSPECS grade of 4 or higher, and a disease duration of less than 3 months. Anyone with other autoimmune diseases, uncontrolled infections, pregnancy or lactation was excluded from the study. Clinical symptoms, serum thyroxine, TRAb, thyroid ultrasound and orbital computed tomography were used for diagnosis. Ficoll-Paque density gradient centrifugation was used to isolate PBMCs from 9.5 to 10 ml of fresh peripheral blood. Trizol reagent was used to extract the total RNA, and its quality was then checked on an Agilent 2100 Bioanalyzer.

TCR beta CDR3 regions were amplified from RNA transcripts for repertoire sequencing. The first round of RT-PCR was done with HTBI primers and the Qiagen OneStep RT-PCR kit, and was followed by a second round of multiplex PCR, then size selection and purification. The libraries underwent paired-end sequencing with 100 bp reads on an Illumina HiSeq2000. As for how the authors treated the data: SOAPnuke was used to process the reads, removing any read that contained adapters or uncalled bases, had a mean Phred below 15, or lacked an exact match to the constant primer or identifier. High-quality paired reads were merged with COPE v1.2.5. Each unique nucleotide sequence was treated as a clonotype, and MiTCR v1.1 was used to align the clonotypes to the IMGT TRB V, D and J references. Only V-J combinations with frequency above 0.0001 were analysed, covering over 99% of repertoires. For each V-J combination, a TCR clonal expansion and chaos score was defined as the ratio of F50 clonal expansion to chaos observed in the TCRdist matrix. Welch's t-statistics and random forest were used to reduce the features to some 13 V-J combinations, which were then used as input to a naive Bayes classifier. Thyroid-blood repertoire similarity was quantified with the Morisita-Horn index. TCRdb reprocessing: public reads trimmed at Q25 with fastp, clones called with MiXCR, in-frame beta chains kept. When rows share a CDR3 protein, they turn into one entry using the most common DNA and genes. The V and J calls, along with clone size, are taken from TCRdb and not from the paper's own processing. The sample table contains about 700,000 distinct CDR3 sequences; only one count was recorded for approximately 39% of them. 3% to 3.5% of the sample lies in the top ten.

Sample: peripheral blood. The chain employs TRBV29-1 and TRBJ1-2, with the D gene call left open. The TCR sequence derives from an adult man with Graves' ophthalmopathy. CDR3 sequence: CSAPGNYYGYTF. The DNA sequence is given as TGCAGCGCTCCCGGGAACTACTATGGCTACACCTTC.